The rows below give T cell receptor beta chains drawn from one sample of a study of T cell responses to AZD1222 COVID-19 vaccine. Libraries were prepared by immunoSEQ multiplex PCR; TCRdb keeps only in-frame clonotypes and omits some of them. This table has around 140,000 clones, approximately 91% appearing once. The material sequenced was peripheral blood, taken on day 0 of AZD1222 vaccination. Receptors were obtained from an adult in good health. Both conserved end residues are part of each CDR3. The D gene is left open where the match is weak. Only part of the rows carry a size: once, few, many, or a class if the clone is expanded.

>TRBV7-9|-|TRBJ2-3|-
CASSLPSTDTQYF
TGTGCCAGCAGCTTACCTAGCACAGATACGCAGTATTTT
>TRBV30|-|TRBJ1-5|-
CAWSGTYIEPQHF
TGTGCCTGGAGTGGGACCTACATCGAGCCCCAGCATTTT
>TRBV7-3|TRBD2|TRBJ2-5|-
CASSWGTSGSGAQETQYF
TGTGCCAGCAGCTGGGGGACTAGCGGGAGCGGGGCCCAGGAGACCCAGTACTTC
>TRBV3-1/TRBV3-2|-|TRBJ2-1|-
CASTAGDSYNEQFF
TGTGCCAGCACCGCAGGCGATTCCTACAATGAGCAATTCTTC
>TRBV7-2|-|TRBJ1-4|-
CASSTPVWDVEKLFF
TGTGCCAGCAGCACCCCTGTTTGGGACGTCGAAAAACTGTTTTTT
>TRBV5-1|TRBD1|TRBJ2-1|-
CASSFSEGTGQFF
TGCGCCAGCAGCTTTTCCGAGGGGACAGGGCAGTTCTTC
>TRBV9|-|TRBJ1-2|once
CASSVGGHDPYGYTF
TGTGCCAGCAGCGTAGGTGGACATGATCCATATGGCTACACCTTC
>TRBV29-1|-|TRBJ2-5|-
CSVVRETQYF
TGCAGCGTTGTCAGAGAGACCCAGTACTTC
>TRBV9|TRBD1|TRBJ2-5|-
CASSVEEGTGGYGETQYF
TGTGCCAGCAGCGTAGAAGAGGGGACAGGGGGCTATGGGGAGACCCAGTACTTC
>TRBV12-5|-|TRBJ1-2|-
CASGLVPNNYGYTF
TGTGCTAGTGGTTTGGTACCCAATAACTATGGCTACACCTTC
>TRBV19|TRBD1|TRBJ1-1|-
CASSRDRRNTEAFF
TGTGCCAGTAGTCGGGACAGGAGGAACACTGAAGCTTTCTTT
>TRBV6-5|-|TRBJ2-5|-
CASSYSQETQYF
TGTGCCAGCAGTTACTCCCAAGAGACCCAGTACTTC
>TRBV6-2/TRBV6-3|TRBD2|TRBJ2-3|few
CASSKGTSGSTDTQYF
TGTGCCAGCAGCAAAGGGACTAGCGGGAGCACAGATACGCAGTATTTT
>TRBV5-1|TRBD2|TRBJ2-2|-
CASSVVAGRDTGELFF
TGCGCCAGCAGCGTGGTTGCGGGGAGGGACACCGGGGAGCTGTTTTTT
>TRBV15|-|TRBJ1-1|-
CATSRDLRENTEAFF
TGTGCCACCAGCAGAGATCTTAGAGAGAACACTGAAGCTTTCTTT
>TRBV12-5|-|TRBJ2-1|-
CASGLESSYNEQFF
TGTGCTAGTGGTTTGGAGAGCTCCTACAATGAGCAGTTCTTC
>TRBV9|TRBD2|TRBJ2-1|-
CASSPRLAGVYNEQFF
TGTGCCAGCAGCCCGCGACTAGCGGGAGTCTACAATGAGCAGTTCTTC
>TRBV28|-|TRBJ2-7|once
CASSLHRAGEQYF
TGTGCCAGCAGTTTACACAGGGCAGGCGAGCAGTACTTC
>TRBV5-4|-|TRBJ1-6|-
CASSFLTGNNSPLHF
TGTGCCAGCAGCTTCCTTACAGGGAATAATTCACCCCTCCACTTT
>TRBV29-1|-|TRBJ2-7|few
CSTSGATFAEQYF
TGCAGCACCTCAGGGGCCACCTTTGCCGAGCAGTACTTC
>TRBV9|-|TRBJ1-2|few
CASSVAGEGYTF
TGTGCCAGCAGCGTAGCCGGGGAAGGCTACACCTTC
>TRBV5-1|-|TRBJ2-1|-
CASSLAPAREQFF
TGCGCCAGCAGCTTGGCCCCAGCCAGGGAGCAGTTCTTC
>TRBV19|-|TRBJ2-4|-
CASSPIPSQPSKNIQYF
TGTGCCAGTAGTCCGATTCCGTCCCAACCTTCCAAAAACATTCAGTACTTC
>TRBV27|TRBD1|TRBJ1-2|-
CASSSVPGQSESYGYTF
TGTGCCAGCAGTTCAGTCCCGGGACAGTCGGAGAGTTATGGCTACACCTTC
>TRBV11-2|-|TRBJ1-5|-
CASSLSSGRKNQPQHF
TGTGCCAGCAGCTTATCCTCGGGGCGGAAGAATCAGCCCCAGCATTTT
>TRBV27|TRBD2|TRBJ2-7|-
CASKRGTSGYEQYF
TGTGCCAGCAAAAGAGGGACTAGCGGATACGAGCAGTACTTC
>TRBV19|TRBD1|TRBJ1-4|-
CASSIQKNRGPNEKLFF
TGTGCCAGTAGTATCCAAAAAAACAGGGGCCCTAATGAAAAACTGTTTTTT
>TRBV19|-|TRBJ1-5|-
CASSIMGGNQPQHF
TGTGCCAGTAGTATAATGGGGGGCAATCAGCCCCAGCATTTT
>TRBV19|-|TRBJ1-5|-
CASSIPGRGGQPQHF
TGTGCCAGTAGTATCCCTGGGCGGGGGGGTCAGCCCCAGCATTTT
>TRBV2|-|TRBJ2-2|-
CASSEGLGVGTGELFF
TGTGCCAGCAGTGAAGGACTAGGCGTGGGTACCGGGGAGCTGTTTTTT
>TRBV5-6|-|TRBJ1-5|-
CASSTVHQPQHF
TGTGCCAGCAGCACCGTGCATCAGCCCCAGCATTTT
>TRBV5-6|TRBD1|TRBJ1-2|-
CASNQGADGYTF
TGTGCCAGCAACCAGGGGGCTGATGGCTACACCTTC
>TRBV19|-|TRBJ1-1|-
CASMAVNTEAFF
TGTGCCAGTATGGCAGTCAACACTGAAGCTTTCTTT
>TRBV6-6|-|TRBJ1-5|-
CASSRGWSRDSNQPQHF
TGTGCCAGCAGTCGCGGATGGTCCCGGGATAGCAATCAGCCCCAGCATTTT